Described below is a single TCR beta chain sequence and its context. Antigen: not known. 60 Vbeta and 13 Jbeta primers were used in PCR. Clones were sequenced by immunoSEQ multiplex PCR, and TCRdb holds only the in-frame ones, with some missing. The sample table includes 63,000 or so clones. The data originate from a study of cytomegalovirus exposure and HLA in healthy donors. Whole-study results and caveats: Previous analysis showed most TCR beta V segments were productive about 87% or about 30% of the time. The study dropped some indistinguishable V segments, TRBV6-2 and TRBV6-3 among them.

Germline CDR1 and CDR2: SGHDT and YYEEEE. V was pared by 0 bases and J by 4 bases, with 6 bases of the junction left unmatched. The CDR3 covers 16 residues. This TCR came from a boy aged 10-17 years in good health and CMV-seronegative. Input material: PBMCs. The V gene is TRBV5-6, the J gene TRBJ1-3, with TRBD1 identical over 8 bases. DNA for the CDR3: TGTGCCAGCAGCTTGGGTCAGGGGGCTAACGGAAACACCATATATTTT. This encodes CASSLGQGANGNTIYF.